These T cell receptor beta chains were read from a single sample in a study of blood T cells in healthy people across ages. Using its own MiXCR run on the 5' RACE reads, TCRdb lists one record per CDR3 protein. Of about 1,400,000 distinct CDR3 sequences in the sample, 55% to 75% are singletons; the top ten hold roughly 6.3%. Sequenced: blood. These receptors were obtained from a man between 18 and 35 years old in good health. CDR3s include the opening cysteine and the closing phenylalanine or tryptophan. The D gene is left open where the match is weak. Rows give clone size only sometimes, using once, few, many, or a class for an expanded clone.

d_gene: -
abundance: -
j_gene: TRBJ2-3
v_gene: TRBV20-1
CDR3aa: CSASEIVRIWAPSTDTQYF
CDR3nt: TGCAGTGCTTCAGAGATTGTCCGGATTTGGGCACCCAGCACAGATACGCAGTATTTT

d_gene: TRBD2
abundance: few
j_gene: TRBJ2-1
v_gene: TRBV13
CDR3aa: CASSYGERDRDEQFF
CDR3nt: TGTGCCAGCAGCTACGGTGAGCGGGATCGGGATGAGCAGTTCTTC

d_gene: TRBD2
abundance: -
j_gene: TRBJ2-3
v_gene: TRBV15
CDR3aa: CATSRTPGTSGGDVTDTQYF
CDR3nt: TGTGCCACCAGCAGGACACCCGGGACTAGCGGAGGGGATGTGACAGATACGCAGTATTTT

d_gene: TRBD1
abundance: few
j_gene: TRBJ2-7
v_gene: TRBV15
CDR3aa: CATSSPGQGGYEQYF
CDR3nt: TGTGCCACCAGCAGTCCGGGACAGGGGGGTTACGAGCAGTACTTC

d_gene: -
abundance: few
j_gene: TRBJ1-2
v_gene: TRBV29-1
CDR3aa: CSVDHTRYGYTF
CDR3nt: TGCAGCGTTGATCACACCCGCTATGGCTACACCTTC

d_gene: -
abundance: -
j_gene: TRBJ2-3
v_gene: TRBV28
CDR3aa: CASGLGAGPSETQYF
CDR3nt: TGTGCCAGCGGCCTGGGGGCGGGGCCCTCAGAGACGCAGTATTTT

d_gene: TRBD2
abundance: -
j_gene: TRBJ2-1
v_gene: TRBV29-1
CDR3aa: CSAGGAQADEQFF
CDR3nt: TGCAGCGCCGGGGGGGCCCAAGCCGATGAGCAGTTCTTC

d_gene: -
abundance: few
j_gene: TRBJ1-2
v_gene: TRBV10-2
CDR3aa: CASSSGTRNGYTF
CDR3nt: TGCGCCAGCAGCTCCGGGACAAGAAATGGCTACACCTTC

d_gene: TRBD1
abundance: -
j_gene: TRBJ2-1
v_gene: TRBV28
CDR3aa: CASSLLTLGQEGTWDEQFF
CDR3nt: TGTGCCAGCAGTTTATTGACCCTCGGACAGGAAGGCACGTGGGATGAGCAGTTCTTC

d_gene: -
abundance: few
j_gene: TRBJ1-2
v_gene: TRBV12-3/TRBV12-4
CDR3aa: CASTLGSNYGYTF
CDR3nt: TGTGCCAGCACCCTGGGATCGAACTATGGCTACACCTTC

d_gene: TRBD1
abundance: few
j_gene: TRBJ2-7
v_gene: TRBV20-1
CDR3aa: CSARGNRGIHEQYF
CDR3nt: TGCAGTGCTAGAGGGAACAGGGGTATACACGAGCAGTACTTC

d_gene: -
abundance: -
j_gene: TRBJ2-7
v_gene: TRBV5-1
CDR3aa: CASSPVDESEQYF
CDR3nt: TGCGCCAGCAGCCCGGTCGACGAGAGCGAGCAGTACTTC

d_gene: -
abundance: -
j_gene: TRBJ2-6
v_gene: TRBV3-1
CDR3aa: CASSQDTRSGANVLTF
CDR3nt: TGTGCCAGCAGCCAAGATACGAGGTCTGGGGCCAACGTCCTGACTTTC

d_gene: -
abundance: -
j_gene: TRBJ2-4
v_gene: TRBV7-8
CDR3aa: CASSPLEAIQYF
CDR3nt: TGTGCCAGCAGCCCCCTGGAGGCCATTCAGTACTTC

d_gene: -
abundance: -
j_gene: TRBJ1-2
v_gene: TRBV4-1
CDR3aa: CASSQEGGTEPYGYTF
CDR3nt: TGCGCCAGCAGCCAAGAAGGTGGGACGGAACCCTATGGCTACACCTTC

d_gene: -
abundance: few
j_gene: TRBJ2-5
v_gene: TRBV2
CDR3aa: CASSDGNEVETQYF
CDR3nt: TGTGCCAGCAGTGACGGCAACGAGGTTGAGACCCAGTACTTC

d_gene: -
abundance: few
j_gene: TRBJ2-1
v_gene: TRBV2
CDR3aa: CASSAERYSYNEQFF
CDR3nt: TGTGCCAGCAGTGCGGAGCGGTATTCCTACAATGAGCAGTTCTTC

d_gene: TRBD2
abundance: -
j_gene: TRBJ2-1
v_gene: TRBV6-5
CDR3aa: CASSGTSGTEQFF
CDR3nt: TGTGCCAGCAGTGGCACTAGCGGGACCGAGCAGTTCTTC

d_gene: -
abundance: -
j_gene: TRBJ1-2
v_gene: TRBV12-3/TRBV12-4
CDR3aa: CASSSPVGLSGYTF
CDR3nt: TGTGCCAGCAGTTCCCCCGTCGGCCTCTCCGGCTACACCTTC

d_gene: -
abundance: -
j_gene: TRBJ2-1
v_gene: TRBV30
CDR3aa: CAWLPTFSYNEQFF
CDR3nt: TGTGCCTGGCTACCGACTTTCTCCTACAATGAGCAGTTCTTC

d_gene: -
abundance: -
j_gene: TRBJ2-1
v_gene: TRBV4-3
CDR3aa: CASSQGLGGDNEQFF
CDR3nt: TGCGCCAGCAGCCAAGGGCTAGGGGGGGATAATGAGCAGTTCTTC

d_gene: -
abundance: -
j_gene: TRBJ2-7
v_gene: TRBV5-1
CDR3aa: CASSLDHGTPGNSEQYF
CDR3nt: TGCGCCAGCAGCTTGGATCACGGGACACCGGGGAATTCCGAGCAGTACTTC

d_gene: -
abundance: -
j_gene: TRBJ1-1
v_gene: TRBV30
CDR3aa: CAWSKGLDTEAFF
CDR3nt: TGTGCCTGGAGTAAGGGGCTTGACACTGAAGCTTTCTTT

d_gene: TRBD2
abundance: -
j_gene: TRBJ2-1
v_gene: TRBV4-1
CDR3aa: CASSQDILAGGPEFF
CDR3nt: TGCGCCAGCAGCCAAGATATCCTAGCGGGAGGGCCGGAGTTCTTC

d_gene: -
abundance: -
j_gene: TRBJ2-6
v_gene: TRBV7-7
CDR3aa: CASSDGQHSGANVLTF
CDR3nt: TGTGCCAGCAGCGACGGACAGCACTCTGGGGCCAACGTCCTGACTTTC

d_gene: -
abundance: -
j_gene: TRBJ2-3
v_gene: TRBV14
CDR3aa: CASSRYLGQGTTDTQYF
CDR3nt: TGTGCCAGCAGCCGCTACTTGGGACAAGGAACTACAGATACGCAGTATTTT